This T cell receptor (beta chain) stems from a study of radiotherapy plus CTLA-4 blockade in lung cancer. Study-wide background: The study recorded objective responses in approximately 19% of patients and disease control in around 31%. Study-level results: The best prediction of response reportedly came from early blood T cell clone dynamics, with interferon-beta. Radiotherapy with ipilimumab was followed by blood expansion of tumor-derived clones.

The study treated chemo-refractory metastatic non-small-cell lung cancer patients with focal radiation plus ipilimumab CTLA-4 blockade. CDR1 is SGHDT, CDR2 YYEEEE, per germline. Unmatched junction bases numbered 9, after V lost 0 bases and J lost 2 bases. CDR3 length equals 18 residues. Sequenced by immunoSEQ multiplex PCR; TCRdb stores in-frame clones only, minus some. Of more than 95,000 clones in the sample, more than 65% were seen once. In regard to this clone: Its antigen is still unknown.

The rearrangement links TRBV5-6 to TRBJ2-1, with 9 bases lining up with TRBD2. The TCR comes from a human donor with non-small cell lung cancer who had a partial response to radiotherapy plus ipilimumab. This sample comprised peripheral blood, obtained from a patient treated with radiotherapy plus ipilimumab. CDR3 bases: TGTGCCAGCAGCTTGGCCGGGGCGGGCGGGAGGGCCTACAATGAGCAGTTCTTC. Translation: CASSLAGAGGRAYNEQFF.